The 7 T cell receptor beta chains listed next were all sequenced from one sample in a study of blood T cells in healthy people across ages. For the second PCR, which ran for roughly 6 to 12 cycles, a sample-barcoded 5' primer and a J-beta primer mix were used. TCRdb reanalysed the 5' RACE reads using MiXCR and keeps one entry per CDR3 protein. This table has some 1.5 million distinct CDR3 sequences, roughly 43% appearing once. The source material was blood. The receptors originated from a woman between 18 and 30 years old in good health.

CDR3 bases: TGTGCCAGCAGCCAAGCCGACAGGGGGAAAAACATTCAGTACTTC. This gives the protein CASSQADRGKNIQYF. This chain links TRBV4-2 with TRBJ2-4; 9 bases align to TRBD1. CDR3 length: 15 amino acids. V dropped 1 base and J dropped 4; count of bases not matched to a gene: 2. The germline V gene encodes CDR1 LGHNA and CDR2 YNFKEQ.

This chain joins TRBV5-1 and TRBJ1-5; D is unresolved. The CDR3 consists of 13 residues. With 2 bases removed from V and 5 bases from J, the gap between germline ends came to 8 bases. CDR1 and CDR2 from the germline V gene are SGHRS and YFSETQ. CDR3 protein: CASSFDGDQPQHF. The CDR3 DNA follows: TGCGCCAGCAGCTTTGACGGAGATCAGCCCCAGCATTTT.

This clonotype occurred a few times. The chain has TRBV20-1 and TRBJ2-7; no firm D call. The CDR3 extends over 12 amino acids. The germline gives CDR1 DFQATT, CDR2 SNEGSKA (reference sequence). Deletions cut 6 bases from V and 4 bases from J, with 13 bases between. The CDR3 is CSAKDVGYEQYF. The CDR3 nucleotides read TGCAGTGCCAAGGACGTGGGGTACGAGCAGTACTTC.

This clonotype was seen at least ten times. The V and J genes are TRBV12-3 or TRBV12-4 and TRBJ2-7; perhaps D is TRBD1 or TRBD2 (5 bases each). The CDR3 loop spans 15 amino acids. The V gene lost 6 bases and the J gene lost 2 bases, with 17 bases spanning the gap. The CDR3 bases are TGTGCCAGCAGCCGGGGCGTCTCTTCGACCTACGAGCAGTACTTC. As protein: CASSRGVSSTYEQYF.

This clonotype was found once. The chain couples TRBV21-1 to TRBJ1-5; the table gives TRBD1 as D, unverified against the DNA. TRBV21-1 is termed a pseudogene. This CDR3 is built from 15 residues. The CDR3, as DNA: TGTGCCAGCAGCGAGACAGGTACGAGCAATCAGCCCCAGCATTTT. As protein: CASSETGTSNQPQHF.

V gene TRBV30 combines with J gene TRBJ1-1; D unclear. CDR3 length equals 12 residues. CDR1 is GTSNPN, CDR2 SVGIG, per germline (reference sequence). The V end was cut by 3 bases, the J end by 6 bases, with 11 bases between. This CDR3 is CAWSEARAEAFF. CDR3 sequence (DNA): TGTGCCTGGAGCGAAGCTCGTGCTGAAGCTTTCTTT.

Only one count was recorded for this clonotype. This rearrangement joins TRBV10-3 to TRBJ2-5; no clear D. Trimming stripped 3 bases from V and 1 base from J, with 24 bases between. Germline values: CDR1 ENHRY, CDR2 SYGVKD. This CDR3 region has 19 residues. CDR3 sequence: CAISDLDTFPGSSQETQYF. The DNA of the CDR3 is TGTGCCATCAGTGACCTTGACACCTTCCCCGGGTCATCCCAAGAGACCCAGTACTTC.